The clone carrying this T cell receptor beta chain was counted at least ten times. Original analysis: Reference gene primer amplification gave estimated nucleated cell counts. Data came from immunoSEQ multiplex PCR; TCRdb stores just in-frame clones and leaves some out. The DNA was the basis for D and trimming; V, J and clone size are from that table. The repertoire holds more than 200,000 clones, with 88% as singletons. This record belongs to a study of blood T cell repertoires in COVID-19. Participants were aged 18 to 89 years from 20 to 30 US areas. V dropped 0 bases and J dropped 5 bases, with 10 bases sitting between them. The CDR3 runs to 14 residues. Looked up from germline, CDR1 is MNHNS and CDR2 is SASEGT.

Sequenced material: PBMCs or T cells enriched from blood (not recorded which). The genes are TRBV6-1 and TRBJ2-5; a possible D gene is TRBD2 (7 bases). The TCR originated in a woman in her twenties or thirties who had been exposed to COVID-19. The CDR3 DNA reads TGTGCCAGCAGTGAAGCGGGGGGGGCGGAGACCCAGTACTTC. This gives the protein CASSEAGGAETQYF.